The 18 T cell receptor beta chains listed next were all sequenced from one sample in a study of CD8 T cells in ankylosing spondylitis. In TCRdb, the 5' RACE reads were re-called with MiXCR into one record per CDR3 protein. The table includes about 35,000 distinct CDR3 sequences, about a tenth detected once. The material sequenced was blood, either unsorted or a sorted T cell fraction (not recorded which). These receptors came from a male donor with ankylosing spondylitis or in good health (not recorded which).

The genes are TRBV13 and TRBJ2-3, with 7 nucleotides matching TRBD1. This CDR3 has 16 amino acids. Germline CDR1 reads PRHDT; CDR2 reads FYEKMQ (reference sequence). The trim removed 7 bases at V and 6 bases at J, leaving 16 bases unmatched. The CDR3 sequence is CASTSPRDRVLDTQYF. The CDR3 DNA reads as TGTGCCAGCACCTCACCCAGGGACAGAGTTTTGGATACGCAGTATTTT. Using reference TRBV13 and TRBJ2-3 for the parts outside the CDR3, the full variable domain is AAGVIQSPRHLIKEKRETATLKCYPIPRHDTVYWYQQGPGQDPQFLISFYEKMQSDKGSIPDRFSAQQFSDYHSELNMSSLELGDSALYFCASTSPRDRVLDTQYFGPGTRLTVL.

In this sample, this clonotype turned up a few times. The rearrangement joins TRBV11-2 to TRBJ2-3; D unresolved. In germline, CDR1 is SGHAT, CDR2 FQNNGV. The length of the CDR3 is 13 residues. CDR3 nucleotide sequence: TGTACCCTACACTCTCAGGGCACAGATACGCAGTATTTT. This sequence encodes CTLHSQGTDTQYF.

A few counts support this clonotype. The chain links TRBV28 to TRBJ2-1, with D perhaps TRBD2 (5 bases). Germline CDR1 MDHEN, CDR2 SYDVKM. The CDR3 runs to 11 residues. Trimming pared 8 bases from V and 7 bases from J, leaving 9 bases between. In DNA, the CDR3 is TGTGCCAGCGTAGCGATGAATGAGCAGTTCTTC. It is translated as CASVAMNEQFF.

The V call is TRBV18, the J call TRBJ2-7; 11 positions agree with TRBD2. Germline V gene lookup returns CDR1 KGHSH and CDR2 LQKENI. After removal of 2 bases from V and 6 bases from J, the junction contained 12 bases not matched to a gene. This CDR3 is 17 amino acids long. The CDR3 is CASSPYQMGLAVREQYF. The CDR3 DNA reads TGTGCCAGCTCACCATACCAAATGGGACTAGCGGTGCGCGAGCAGTACTTC.

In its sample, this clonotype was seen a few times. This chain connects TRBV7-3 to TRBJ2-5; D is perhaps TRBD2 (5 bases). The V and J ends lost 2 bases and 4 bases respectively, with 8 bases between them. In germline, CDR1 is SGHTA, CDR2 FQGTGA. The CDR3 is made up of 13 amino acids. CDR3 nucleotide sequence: TGTGCCAGCAGCTTATCACTAGGAGAGACCCAGTACTTC. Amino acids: CASSLSLGETQYF.

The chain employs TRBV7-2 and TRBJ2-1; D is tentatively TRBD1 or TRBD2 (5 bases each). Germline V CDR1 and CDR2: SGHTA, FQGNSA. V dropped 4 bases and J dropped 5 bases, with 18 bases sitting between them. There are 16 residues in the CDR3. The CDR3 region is CASSSAGRVGDNEQFF. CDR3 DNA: TGTGCCAGCAGCTCCGCCGGGCGGGTAGGGGACAATGAGCAGTTCTTC.

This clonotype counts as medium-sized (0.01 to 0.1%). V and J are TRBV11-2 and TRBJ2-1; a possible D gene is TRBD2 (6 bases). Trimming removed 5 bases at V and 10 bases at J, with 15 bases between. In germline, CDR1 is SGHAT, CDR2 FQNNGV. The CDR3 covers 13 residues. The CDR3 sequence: CASSRGPRGEQFF. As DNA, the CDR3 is TGTGCCAGCAGCCGGGGACCTCGGGGGGAGCAGTTCTTC.

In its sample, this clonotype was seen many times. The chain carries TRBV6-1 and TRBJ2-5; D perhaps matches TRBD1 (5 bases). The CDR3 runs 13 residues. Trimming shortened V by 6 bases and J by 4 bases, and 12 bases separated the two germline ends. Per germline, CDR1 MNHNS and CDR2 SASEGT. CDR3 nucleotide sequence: TGTGCCAGCAGACTTGTAGGGGCAGAGACCCAGTACTTC. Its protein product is CASRLVGAETQYF.

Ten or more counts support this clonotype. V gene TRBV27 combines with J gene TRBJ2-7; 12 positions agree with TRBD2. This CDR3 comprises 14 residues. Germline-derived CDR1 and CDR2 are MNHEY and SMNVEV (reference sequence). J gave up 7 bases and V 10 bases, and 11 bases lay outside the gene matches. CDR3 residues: CATSTSGRWWEQYF. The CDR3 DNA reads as TGTGCCACCTCGACTAGCGGGAGATGGTGGGAGCAGTACTTC.

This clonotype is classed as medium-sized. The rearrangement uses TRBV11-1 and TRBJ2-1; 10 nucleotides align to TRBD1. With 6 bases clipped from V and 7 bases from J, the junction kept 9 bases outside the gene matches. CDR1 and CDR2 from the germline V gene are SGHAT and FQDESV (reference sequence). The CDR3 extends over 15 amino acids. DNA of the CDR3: TGTGCCAGCAGACCCGGGACAGGGGATTTGAATGAGCAGTTCTTC. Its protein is CASRPGTGDLNEQFF.

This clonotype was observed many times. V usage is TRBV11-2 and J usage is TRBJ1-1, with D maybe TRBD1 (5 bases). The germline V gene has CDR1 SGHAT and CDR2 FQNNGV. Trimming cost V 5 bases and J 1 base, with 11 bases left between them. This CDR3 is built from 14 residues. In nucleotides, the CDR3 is TGTGCCAGCAGCAGCGGAGGGGAGAACACTGAAGCTTTCTTT. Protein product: CASSSGGENTEAFF.

The CDR3 here is CASSLVLRAPTDTQYF. In nucleotides, the CDR3 is TGTGCCAGCAGCTTAGTCCTTAGGGCGCCAACAGATACGCAGTATTTT. The gene calls are TRBV11-2 and TRBJ2-3, with D unresolved. Germline assignment: CDR1 SGHAT and CDR2 FQNNGV. The CDR3 is 16 residues long. V dropped 1 base and J dropped 3 bases, with 14 bases sitting between them.

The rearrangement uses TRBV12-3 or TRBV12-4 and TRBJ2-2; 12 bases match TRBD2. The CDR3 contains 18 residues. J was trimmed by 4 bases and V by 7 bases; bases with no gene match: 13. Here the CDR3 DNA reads TGTGCCAGCACCGGGGGGCTAGCGGGAGGGCCGGGCACCGGGGAGCTGTTTTTT. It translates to CASTGGLAGGPGTGELFF.

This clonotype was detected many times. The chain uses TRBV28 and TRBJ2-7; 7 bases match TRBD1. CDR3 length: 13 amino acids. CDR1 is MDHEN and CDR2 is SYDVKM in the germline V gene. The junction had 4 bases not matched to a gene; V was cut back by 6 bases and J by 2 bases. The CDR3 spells CASRPGQAYEQYF. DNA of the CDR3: TGTGCCAGCAGACCCGGACAGGCCTACGAGCAGTACTTC.

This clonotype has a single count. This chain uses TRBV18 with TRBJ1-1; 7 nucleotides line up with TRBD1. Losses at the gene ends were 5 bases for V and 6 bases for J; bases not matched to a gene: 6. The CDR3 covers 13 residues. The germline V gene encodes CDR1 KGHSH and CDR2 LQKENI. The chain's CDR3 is CASSTGVNPEAFF. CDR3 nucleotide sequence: TGTGCCAGCTCAACAGGGGTTAACCCTGAAGCTTTCTTT.

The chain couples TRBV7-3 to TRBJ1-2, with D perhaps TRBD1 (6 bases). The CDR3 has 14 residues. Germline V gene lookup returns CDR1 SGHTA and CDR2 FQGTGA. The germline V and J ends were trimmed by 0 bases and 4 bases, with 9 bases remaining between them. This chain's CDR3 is CASSLTGGPYGYTF. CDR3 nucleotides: TGTGCCAGCAGCTTAACCGGGGGCCCCTATGGCTACACCTTC.

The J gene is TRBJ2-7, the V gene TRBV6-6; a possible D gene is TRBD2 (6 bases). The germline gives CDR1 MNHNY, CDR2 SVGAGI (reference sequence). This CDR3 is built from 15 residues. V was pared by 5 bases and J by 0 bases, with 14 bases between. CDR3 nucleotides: TGTGCCAGCAGTCCCCCGGAGGGGCACTCCTACGAGCAGTACTTC. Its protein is CASSPPEGHSYEQYF.

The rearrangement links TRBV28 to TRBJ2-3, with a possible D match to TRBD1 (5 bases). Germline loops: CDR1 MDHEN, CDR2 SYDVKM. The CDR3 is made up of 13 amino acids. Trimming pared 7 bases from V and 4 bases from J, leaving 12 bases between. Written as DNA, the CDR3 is TGTGCCAGCATATCATTGGGGCCAGATACGCAGTATTTT. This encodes CASISLGPDTQYF.